This T cell receptor (beta chain) was found in a study of CD8 T cells in ankylosing spondylitis. Trimming cost V 5 bases and J 3 bases, with 29 bases left between them. This CDR3 region has 19 residues. The germline gives CDR1 SGHTA, CDR2 FQGNSA. Findings of the study overall: Existing reports had already noted some motif variants in reactive arthritis synovial fluid and blood. It appeared that ankylosing spondylitis blood was characterized by a TCR beta motif of about 8 highly homologous variants. Clones linked to disease, bearing a CD8+ phenotype, were relatively rare in peripheral blood.

Quantitative 5'-RACE with molecular barcodes generated TCR beta libraries. Via MiXCR, TCRdb re-called the 5' RACE reads, giving one row per CDR3 protein. The sample lists fewer than 250,000 distinct CDR3 sequences; roughly a tenth were seen once. Concerning this clonotype itself: The antigen remains unidentified.

The sequence was obtained from a male donor with ankylosing spondylitis or in good health (not recorded which). The sequenced sample consisted of blood, either unsorted or a sorted T cell fraction (not recorded which). This sequence joins TRBV7-2 and TRBJ2-7; D is unresolved. In nucleotides, the CDR3 is TGTGCCAGCAGCCCCAGCCCAGGAATTACTTCTCAAAGGTACTACGAGCAGTACTTC. Protein: CASSPSPGITSQRYYEQYF.